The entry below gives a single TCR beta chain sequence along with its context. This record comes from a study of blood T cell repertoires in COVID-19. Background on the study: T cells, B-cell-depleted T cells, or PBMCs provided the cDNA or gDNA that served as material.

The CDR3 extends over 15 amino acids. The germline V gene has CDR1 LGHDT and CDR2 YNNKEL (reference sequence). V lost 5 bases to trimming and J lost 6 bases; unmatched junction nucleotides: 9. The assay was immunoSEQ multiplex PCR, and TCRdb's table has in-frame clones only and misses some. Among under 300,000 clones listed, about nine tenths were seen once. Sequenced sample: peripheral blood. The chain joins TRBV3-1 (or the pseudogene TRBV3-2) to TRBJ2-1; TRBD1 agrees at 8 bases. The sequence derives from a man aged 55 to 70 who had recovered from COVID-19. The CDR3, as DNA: TGTGCCAGCAGCGAACGGGACAGGATAGGCAATGAGCAGTTCTTC. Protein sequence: CASSERDRIGNEQFF.